The 10 T cell receptor beta chains given below trace back to one sample, sequenced in a study of early T cells in non-severe SARS-CoV-2 infection. TCRdb itself ran the 5' RACE reads through MiXCR, one entry per CDR3 protein. This repertoire shows 20,000 to 25,000 distinct CDR3 sequences, roughly 4% found once; its top ten account for 20%. The source material was whole blood. The source is an adult who was a healthcare worker with PCR-confirmed SARS-CoV-2 infection or an uninfected control (not recorded which).

This clonotype came up many times. The chain recombines TRBV12-3 or TRBV12-4 with TRBJ1-3; D call uncertain. Trimming removed 6 bases at V and 3 bases at J, with 6 bases between. The CDR3 totals 12 residues. The CDR3 reads CASSTGGNTIYF. In DNA, the CDR3 is TGTGCCAGCAGCACTGGTGGAAACACCATATATTTT.

The rearrangement links TRBV28 to TRBJ1-5; the match to TRBD1 covers 8 bases. The CDR3 extends over 14 amino acids. Germline CDR1 reads MDHEN; CDR2 reads SYDVKM. Trimming at V came to 5 bases and at J to 4 bases, leaving 4 bases not matched to a gene. The CDR3 region has the DNA TGTGCCAGCAGTCCCGGGACAGGTAATCAGCCCCAGCATTTT. Amino acids: CASSPGTGNQPQHF.

This clonotype was observed many times. The V call is TRBV28, the J call TRBJ1-1; D is undetermined. Germline V gene lookup returns CDR1 MDHEN and CDR2 SYDVKM. Trimming cost V 4 bases and J 5 bases, with 8 bases left between them. This CDR3 has 12 amino acids. CDR3 nucleotides: TGTGCCAGCAGTTATGGAGGGACTGAAGCTTTCTTT. It codes for CASSYGGTEAFF.

This clonotype was recorded many times. The chain has TRBV5-1 and TRBJ1-4; TRBD1 matches at 7 bases. This CDR3 region has 15 residues. The V gene's germline CDR1 is SGHRS and CDR2 YFSETQ. The J segment lost 6 bases and the V segment lost 4 bases, leaving 9 bases of the junction unmatched. CDR3 DNA sequence: TGCGCCAGCAGCCGGAGCAGGGGGGAATATGAAAAACTGTTTTTT. Translating gives CASSRSRGEYEKLFF.

The V gene is TRBV20-1, the J gene TRBJ1-2, with TRBD1 identical over 12 bases. The germline V gene has CDR1 DFQATT and CDR2 SNEGSKA (reference sequence). The V and J ends lost 2 bases and 4 bases, in that order; junction bases with no gene match: 5. The CDR3 totals 15 residues. The CDR3 sequence: CSARLLGQGAYGYTF. CDR3 nucleotide sequence: TGCAGTGCTAGACTCCTGGGACAGGGGGCCTATGGCTACACCTTC.

This clonotype was detected ten times or more. The V gene is TRBV12-3 or TRBV12-4, the J gene TRBJ2-5; D possibly matches TRBD1 or TRBD2 (6 bases each). The CDR3 has 14 residues. The V and J ends lost 4 bases and 2 bases respectively, with 11 bases between them. The CDR3 region has the DNA TGTGCCAGCAGTTCACCGGGGGCACAAGAGACCCAGTACTTC. This gives the protein CASSSPGAQETQYF.

This clonotype was detected a few times. This may stem from a read error, because a much larger clone lies one nucleotide away. The rearrangement uses TRBV7-9 and TRBJ2-5; 10 positions agree with TRBD1. Trimming took 5 bases from V and 5 from J; bases not matched to a gene: 8. This CDR3 is 15 amino acids long. Germline CDR1 is SEHNR and CDR2 is FQNEAQ (reference sequence). The CDR3 here is CASSPQGTGVETQYF. The DNA for the CDR3 is TGTGCCAGCAGCCCACAGGGGACAGGGGTGGAGACCCAGTACTTC.

This clonotype showed up just a few times. The V call is TRBV7-9, the J call TRBJ2-7, with TRBD2 matching over 14 bases. Germline V CDR1 and CDR2: SEHNR, FQNEAQ (reference sequence). CDR3 length equals 19 residues. V lost 3 bases and J lost 3; bases outside the gene matches: 13. This CDR3 reads CASSFWTSGRPLAHYEQYF. The CDR3 nucleotides read TGTGCCAGCAGCTTCTGGACTAGCGGGAGGCCCCTCGCCCACTACGAGCAGTACTTC.

This clonotype was counted ten times or more. The chain combines TRBV18 with TRBJ2-6, with D possibly matching TRBD2 (5 bases). Germline lookup yields CDR1 KGHSH and CDR2 LQKENI. The CDR3 is 16 amino acids. Between the trimmed V and J ends, which lost 8 bases and 0 bases, there was a span of 14 bases. CDR3 nucleotides: TGTGCCAGCACCCCCGAGGGCTCCTCTGGGGCCAACGTCCTGACTTTC. Translation: CASTPEGSSGANVLTF.

The table lists this clonotype with many counts. V usage is TRBV27 and J usage is TRBJ1-2, with D unclear. Germline V CDR1 and CDR2: MNHEY, SMNVEV (reference sequence). CDR3 length: 15 amino acids. Trimming removed 4 bases from V and 8 bases from J, with 20 bases in between. The CDR3 nucleotides are TGTGCCAGCAGTTGGGGTGAAGTCAAGCCCGAAGGCTACACCTTC. Its protein is CASSWGEVKPEGYTF.